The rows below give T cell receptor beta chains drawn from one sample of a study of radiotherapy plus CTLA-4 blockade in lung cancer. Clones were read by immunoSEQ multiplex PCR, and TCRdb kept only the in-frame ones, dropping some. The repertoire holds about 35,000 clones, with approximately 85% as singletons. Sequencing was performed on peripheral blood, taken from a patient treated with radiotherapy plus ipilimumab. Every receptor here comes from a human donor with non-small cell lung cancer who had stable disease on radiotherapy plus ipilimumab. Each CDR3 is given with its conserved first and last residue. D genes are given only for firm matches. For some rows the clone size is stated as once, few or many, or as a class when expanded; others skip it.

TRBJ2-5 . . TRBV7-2 CASSPGGRGGETQYF TGTGCCAGCAGTCCGGGTGGGCGGGGAGGAGAGACCCAGTACTTC
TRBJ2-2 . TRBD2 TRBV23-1 CASSQVAGGPRNTGELFF TGCGCCAGCAGTCAAGTGGCGGGAGGGCCTCGGAACACCGGGGAGCTGTTTTTT
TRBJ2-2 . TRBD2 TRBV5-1 CASSLATGTSGGELFF TGCGCCAGCAGCTTGGCTACCGGGACTAGTGGTGGGGAGCTGTTTTTT
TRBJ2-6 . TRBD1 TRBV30 CALHRDRGRSGANVLTF TGTGCCTTACACCGGGACAGGGGGCGTTCTGGGGCCAACGTCCTGACTTTC
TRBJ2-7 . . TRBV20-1 CSARRDEQYF TGCAGTGCTAGACGAGACGAGCAGTACTTC
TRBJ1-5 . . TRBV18 CASTSGNNQPQHF TGTGCCAGCACATCGGGGAACAATCAGCCCCAGCATTTT
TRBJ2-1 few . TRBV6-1 CASSAPPSGSEQFF TGTGCCAGCAGTGCACCCCCTTCAGGTAGTGAGCAGTTCTTC
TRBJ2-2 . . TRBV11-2 CASSRRDSNTGELFF TGTGCCAGCAGCCGCCGGGACTCCAACACCGGGGAGCTGTTTTTT
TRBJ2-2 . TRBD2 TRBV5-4 CASSWGSGSKGELFF TGTGCCAGCAGCTGGGGTAGCGGGAGTAAGGGGGAGCTGTTTTTT
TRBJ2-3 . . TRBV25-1 CASASLGPDTQYF TGTGCCAGCGCGAGTTTGGGGCCAGATACGCAGTATTTT
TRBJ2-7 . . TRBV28 CASSSPLTGPSSYEQYF TGTGCCAGCAGTTCCCCTCTAACAGGCCCTAGCTCCTACGAGCAGTACTTC
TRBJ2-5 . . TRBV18 CASSPLPEQETQYF TGTGCCAGCTCACCACTGCCAGAACAAGAGACCCAGTACTTC
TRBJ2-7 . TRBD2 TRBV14 CASSLSGPSYEQYF TGTGCCAGCAGCCTTAGCGGGCCTTCCTACGAGCAGTACTTC
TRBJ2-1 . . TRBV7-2 CASSLLSTEQFF TGTGCCAGCAGCCTCCTTAGTACTGAGCAGTTCTTC
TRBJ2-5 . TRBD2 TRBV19 CASSMFLERERPTDRETQYF TGTGCCAGTAGTATGTTTCTAGAGCGGGAGAGACCGACCGATCGAGAGACCCAGTACTTC
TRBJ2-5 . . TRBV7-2 CASSYGLRRFLETQYF TGTGCCAGCAGCTACGGGCTCCGGAGGTTTTTGGAGACCCAGTACTTC
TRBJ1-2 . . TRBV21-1 CASSILLSETYYGYTF TGTGCCAGCAGCATTCTCCTGAGCGAGACCTACTATGGCTACACCTTC
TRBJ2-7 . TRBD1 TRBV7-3 CASSQEGQGYYEQYF TGTGCCAGCAGCCAAGAGGGACAGGGGTATTACGAGCAGTACTTC